This TCR beta chain is drawn from a study of CD8 T cells in Susac syndrome. Study-wide points: By the study's own acknowledgment, its TCR sequencing and HLA analysis included relatively few individuals.

When the RNA was reverse transcribed, random hexamers were used with an input of roughly 0.45 to 1 ug. Amplification of TCR beta CDR3 by immunoSEQ multiplex PCR spanned 54 Vbeta and 13 Jbeta. TCRdb independently ran MiXCR on the immunoSEQ multiplex PCR reads; one entry per CDR3 protein. Among 150,000 to 200,000 distinct CDR3 sequences, roughly 92% were seen once, and the ten largest hold 0.1%. The control participants were healthy donors, and these controls were matched with respect to both age and sex. TEMRA cells were FACS-enriched and CD8+ and CD4+ T cells negatively isolated. For this clonotype: Its antigen remains unknown.

This clonotype was sampled from a human donor in good health. What was sequenced was CD4+ T cells from PBMCs.

DNA of the CDR3: TGTGCCAGCAGCTTAATGAGGGACACTGAAGCTTTCTTT. It encodes CASSLMRDTEAFF. This chain connects TRBV7-8 to TRBJ1-1, with no clear D. Trimming pared 2 bases from V and 3 bases from J, leaving 7 bases between. This CDR3 is built from 13 residues. The germline V gene encodes CDR1 SGHVS and CDR2 FQNEAQ.